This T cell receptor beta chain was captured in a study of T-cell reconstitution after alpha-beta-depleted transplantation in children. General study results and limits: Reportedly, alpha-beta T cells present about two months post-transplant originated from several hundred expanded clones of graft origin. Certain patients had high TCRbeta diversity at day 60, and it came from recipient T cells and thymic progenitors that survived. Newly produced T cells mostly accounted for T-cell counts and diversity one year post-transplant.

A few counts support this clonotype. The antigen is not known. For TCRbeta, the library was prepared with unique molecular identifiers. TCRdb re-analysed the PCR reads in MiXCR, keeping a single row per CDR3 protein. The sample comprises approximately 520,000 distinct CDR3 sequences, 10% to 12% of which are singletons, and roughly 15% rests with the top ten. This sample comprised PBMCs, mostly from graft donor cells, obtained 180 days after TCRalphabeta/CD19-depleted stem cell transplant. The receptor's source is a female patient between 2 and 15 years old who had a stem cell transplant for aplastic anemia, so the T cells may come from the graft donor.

The CDR3 DNA reads TGTGCCAGCGGGGACAGATTCTCCTACAATGAGCAGTTCTTC. Translation gives CASGDRFSYNEQFF. The chain links TRBV6-1 to TRBJ2-1; 7 nucleotides align to TRBD1. The CDR3 covers 14 residues. V lost 8 bases and J lost 0; bases outside the gene matches: 4. CDR1 and CDR2 (germline): MNHNS, SASEGT.